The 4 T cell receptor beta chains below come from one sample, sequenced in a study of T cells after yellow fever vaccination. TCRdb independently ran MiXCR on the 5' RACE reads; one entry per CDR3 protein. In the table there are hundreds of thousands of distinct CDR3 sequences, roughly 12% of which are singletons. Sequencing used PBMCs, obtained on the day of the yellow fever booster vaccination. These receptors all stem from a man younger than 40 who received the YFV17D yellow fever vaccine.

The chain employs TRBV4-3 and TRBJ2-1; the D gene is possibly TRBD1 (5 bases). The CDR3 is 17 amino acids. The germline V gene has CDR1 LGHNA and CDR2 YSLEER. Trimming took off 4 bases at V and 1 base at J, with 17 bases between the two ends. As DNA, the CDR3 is TGCGCCAGCAGCCGACAATTAGGGGCGGCTTCCTACAATGAGCAGTTCTTC. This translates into CASSRQLGAASYNEQFF.

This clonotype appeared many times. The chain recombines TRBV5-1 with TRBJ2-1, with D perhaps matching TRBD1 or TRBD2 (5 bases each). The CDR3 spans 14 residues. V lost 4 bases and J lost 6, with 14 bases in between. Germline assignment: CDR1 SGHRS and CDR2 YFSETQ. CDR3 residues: CASSAGTITNEQFF. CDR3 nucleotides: TGCGCCAGCAGCGCCGGGACGATCACCAATGAGCAGTTCTTC. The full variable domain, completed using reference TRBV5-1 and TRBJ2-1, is KAGVTQTPRYLIKTRGQQVTLSCSPISGHRSVSWYQQTPGQGLQFLFEYFSETQRNKGNFPGRFSGRQFSNSRSEMNVSTLELGDSALYLCASSAGTITNEQFFGPGTRLTVL.

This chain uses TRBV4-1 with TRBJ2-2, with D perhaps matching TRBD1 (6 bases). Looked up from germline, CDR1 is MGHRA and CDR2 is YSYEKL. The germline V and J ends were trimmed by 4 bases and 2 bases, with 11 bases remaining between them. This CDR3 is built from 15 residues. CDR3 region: CASSLQGYNTGELFF. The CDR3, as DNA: TGCGCCAGCAGCCTGCAGGGGTACAACACCGGGGAGCTGTTTTTT.

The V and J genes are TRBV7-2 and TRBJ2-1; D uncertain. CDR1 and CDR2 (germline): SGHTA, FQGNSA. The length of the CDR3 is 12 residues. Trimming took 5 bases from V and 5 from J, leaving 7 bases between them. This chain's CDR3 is CASSPNNNEQFF. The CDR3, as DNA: TGTGCCAGCAGCCCGAACAACAATGAGCAGTTCTTC. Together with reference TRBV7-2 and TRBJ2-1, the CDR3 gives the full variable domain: GAGVSQSPSNKVTEKGKDVELRCDPISGHTALYWYRQSLGQGLEFLIYFQGNSAPDKSGLPSDRFSAERTGGSVSTLTIQRTQQEDSAVYLCASSPNNNEQFFGPGTRLTVL.